This T cell receptor (beta chain) is from a study of shared clonotypes between healthy human individuals. Study context: Each donor contributed plates that comprised three CD4 naive, three CD4 memory, two CD8 naive and one CD8 memory.

CDR3 length: 13 amino acids. CDR1 is SGHAT and CDR2 is FQNNGV in the germline V gene. V was clipped by 5 bases and J by 1 base, with 9 bases between them. Original handling: Junction-only sequences without quality scores were provided by ImmunoSEQ, so filtering was different. Generated by immunoSEQ multiplex PCR, the TCRdb table keeps only in-frame clones and is missing some. V, J and clone size are those of that table, while D and trimming were read from the DNA. The data hold about 580,000 clones, with roughly 98% observed a single time. Cells designated naive CD8 were CD45RO-negative and were positively selected for CCR7, with terminally differentiated effector memory CD45RA+ cells excluded. All donors were healthy HIV-negative adults lacking recent acute infections or vaccinations. This clone was seen just once.

Sequencing was done on a sample of naive CD8+ T cells sorted from blood. This clonotype was sampled from a man aged 25-45 years in good health. The rearrangement links TRBV11-2 to TRBJ2-7; possibly TRBD1 for D (6 bases). CDR3 sequence: CASSEDSSYEQYF. CDR3 DNA sequence: TGTGCCAGCAGCGAGGACAGTTCCTACGAGCAGTACTTC.